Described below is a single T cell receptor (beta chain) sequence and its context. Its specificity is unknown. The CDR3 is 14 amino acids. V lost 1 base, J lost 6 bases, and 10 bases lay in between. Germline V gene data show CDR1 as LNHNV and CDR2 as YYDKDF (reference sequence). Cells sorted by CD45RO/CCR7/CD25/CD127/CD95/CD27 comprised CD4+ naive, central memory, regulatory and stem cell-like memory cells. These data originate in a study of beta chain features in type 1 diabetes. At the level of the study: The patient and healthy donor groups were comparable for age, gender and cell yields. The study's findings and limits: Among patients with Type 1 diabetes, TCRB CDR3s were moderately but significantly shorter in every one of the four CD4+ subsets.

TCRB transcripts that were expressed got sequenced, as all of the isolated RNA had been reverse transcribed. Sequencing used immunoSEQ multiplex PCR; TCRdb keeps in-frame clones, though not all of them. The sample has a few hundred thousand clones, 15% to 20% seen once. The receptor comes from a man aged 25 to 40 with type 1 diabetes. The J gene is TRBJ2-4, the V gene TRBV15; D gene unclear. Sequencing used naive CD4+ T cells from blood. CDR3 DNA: TGTGCCACCAGCAGAGGTGAAGGGATAAACATTCAGTACTTC. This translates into CATSRGEGINIQYF.